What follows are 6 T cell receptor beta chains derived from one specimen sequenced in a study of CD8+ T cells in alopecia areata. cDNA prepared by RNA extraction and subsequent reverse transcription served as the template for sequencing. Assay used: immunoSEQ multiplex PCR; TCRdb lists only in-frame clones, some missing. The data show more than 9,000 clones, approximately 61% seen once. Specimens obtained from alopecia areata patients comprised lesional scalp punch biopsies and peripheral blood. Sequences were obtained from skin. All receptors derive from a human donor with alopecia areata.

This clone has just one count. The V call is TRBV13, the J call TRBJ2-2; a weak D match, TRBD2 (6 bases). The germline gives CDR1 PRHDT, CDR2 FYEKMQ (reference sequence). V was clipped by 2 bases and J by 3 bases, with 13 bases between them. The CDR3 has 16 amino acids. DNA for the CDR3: TGTGCCAGCAGCTTAATGTTGGAGGGGCACACCGGGGAGCTGTTTTTT. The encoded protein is CASSLMLEGHTGELFF.

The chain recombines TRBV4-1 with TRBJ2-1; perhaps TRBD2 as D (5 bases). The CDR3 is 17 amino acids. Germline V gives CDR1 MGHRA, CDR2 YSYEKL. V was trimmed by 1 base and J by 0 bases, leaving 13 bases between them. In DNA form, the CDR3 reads TGCGCCAGCAGCCAAGGAGGACGGAGGAGCTCCTACAATGAGCAGTTCTTC. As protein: CASSQGGRRSSYNEQFF.

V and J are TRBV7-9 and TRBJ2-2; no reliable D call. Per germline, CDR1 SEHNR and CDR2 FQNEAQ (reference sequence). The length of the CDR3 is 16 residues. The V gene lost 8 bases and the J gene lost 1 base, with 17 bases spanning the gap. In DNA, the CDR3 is TGTGCCAGCCCCCAAAGTGTGGGGTTGAACACCGGGGAGCTGTTTTTT. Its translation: CASPQSVGLNTGELFF. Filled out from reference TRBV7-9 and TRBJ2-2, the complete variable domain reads DTGVSQNPRHKITKRGQNVTFRCDPISEHNRLYWYRQTLGQGPEFLTYFQNEAQLEKSRLLSDRFSAERPKGSFSTLEIQRTEQGDSAMYLCASPQSVGLNTGELFFGEGSRLTVL.

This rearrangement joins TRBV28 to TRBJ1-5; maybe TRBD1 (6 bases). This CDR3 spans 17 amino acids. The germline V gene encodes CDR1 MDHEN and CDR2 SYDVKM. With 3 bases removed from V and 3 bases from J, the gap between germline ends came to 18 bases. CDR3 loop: CASSFLFWDKHNQPQHF. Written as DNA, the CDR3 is TGTGCCAGCAGTTTTCTTTTTTGGGACAAACACAATCAGCCCCAGCATTTT.

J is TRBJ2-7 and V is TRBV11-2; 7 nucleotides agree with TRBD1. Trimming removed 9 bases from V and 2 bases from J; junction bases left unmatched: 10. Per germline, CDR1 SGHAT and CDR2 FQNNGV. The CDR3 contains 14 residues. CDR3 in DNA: TGTGCCAGTGTGGACCCGGGACAGACCTACGAGCAGTACTTC. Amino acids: CASVDPGQTYEQYF.

This CDR3 is CASSYGGGLVTFSEQYF. The CDR3 region has the DNA TGTGCCAGCAGCTACGGGGGGGGACTAGTGACCTTCTCCGAGCAGTACTTC. This chain links TRBV11-2 with TRBJ2-7; 8 bases are shared with TRBD2. V gave up 4 bases and J gave up 6 bases; unmatched junction bases: 17. CDR3 length equals 17 residues. Germline values: CDR1 SGHAT, CDR2 FQNNGV. Looking up the rest from reference TRBV11-2 and TRBJ2-7 gives the full variable domain: EAGVAQSPRYKIIEKRQSVAFWCNPISGHATLYWYQQILGQGPKLLIQFQNNGVVDDSQLPKDRFSAERLKGVDSTLKIQPAKLEDSAVYLCASSYGGGLVTFSEQYFGPGTRLTVT.